One and the same sample provided the 13 T cell receptor beta chains below, sequenced in a study of blood T cell repertoires in COVID-19 (dated by TCRdb to about 2020). Library prep was done by the immunoSEQ multiplex PCR assay. TCRdb re-hosts the immuneACCESS table, in-frame sequences only. Its copies lack some clones; in the studies checked, an unresolved V gene accounts for under half of them, and the cause for the rest is not known. The sample records fewer than 400,000 clones, 88% of which are singletons. Together, the top ten hold over 4.5% of the sample. Sequencing used PBMCs or T cells enriched from blood (not recorded which). The receptors were sampled from a man in his thirties or forties who had recovered from COVID-19.

V is TRBV7-9 and J is TRBJ2-3, with 7 bases that match TRBD2. The CDR3 runs 15 residues. The germline V gene encodes CDR1 SEHNR and CDR2 FQNEAQ (reference sequence). Unmatched junction bases numbered 7, after V lost 3 bases and J lost 4 bases. The CDR3 coding sequence is TGTGCCAGCAGCTTGGGGCCAGGGAGGGCAGATACGCAGTATTTT. Its translation: CASSLGPGRADTQYF.

This clone was observed a handful of times. The chain couples TRBV5-1 to TRBJ2-7, with 10 bases that match TRBD1. Germline assignment: CDR1 SGHRS and CDR2 YFSETQ. CDR3 length: 15 residues. With 4 bases clipped from V and 2 bases from J, the junction kept 6 bases outside the gene matches. The CDR3 loop reads CASSGGQGVAYEQYF. The CDR3 DNA follows: TGCGCCAGCAGCGGCGGACAGGGGGTAGCCTACGAGCAGTACTTC.

The genes are TRBV18 and TRBJ2-7; 8 bases agree with TRBD2. This CDR3 has 14 amino acids. The junction had 6 bases not matched to a gene; V was cut back by 2 bases and J by 6 bases. Germline V gene sequence: CDR1 KGHSH, CDR2 LQKENI. The CDR3 coding sequence is TGTGCCAGCTCACCAGTAACGGGGGGGCGCGAGCAGTACTTC. Amino acid sequence: CASSPVTGGREQYF. The full variable domain, its missing parts supplied by reference TRBV18 and TRBJ2-7, is NAGVMQNPRHLVRRRGQEARLRCSPMKGHSHVYWYRQLPEEGLKFMVYLQKENIIDESGMPKERFSAEFPKEGPSILRIQQVVRGDSAAYFCASSPVTGGREQYFGPGTRLTVT.

This clone showed up just a few times. V is TRBV24-1 and J is TRBJ1-1; no clear D. V was shortened by 0 bases and J by 3 bases, with 7 bases between the two germline ends. The CDR3 runs to 14 residues. CDR1 is KGHDR, CDR2 SFDVKD, per germline. CDR3 protein: CATSDLAGYTEAFF. For the CDR3, the DNA is TGTGCCACCAGTGATTTGGCGGGGTACACTGAAGCTTTCTTT.

The rearrangement uses TRBV7-3 and TRBJ2-1; TRBD2 matches at 9 bases. Germline-derived CDR1 and CDR2 are SGHTA and FQGTGA. The CDR3 has 21 amino acids. Losses at the gene ends were 1 base for V and 0 bases for J; bases not matched to a gene: 16. The CDR3 protein is CASSLNRLWRGGEDSYNEQFF. The CDR3, as DNA: TGTGCCAGCAGCTTAAATAGGTTGTGGCGGGGGGGCGAAGACTCCTACAATGAGCAGTTCTTC.

V is TRBV30 and J is TRBJ1-2, with unresolved D. Germline V lookup: CDR1 GTSNPN, CDR2 SVGIG (reference sequence). The CDR3 consists of 18 residues. V was pared by 2 bases and J by 0 bases, with 22 bases between. The CDR3 loop reads CAWSLLTPRGASNYGYTF. DNA of the CDR3: TGTGCCTGGAGTCTTCTTACCCCTCGGGGAGCTTCTAACTATGGCTACACCTTC.

This chain joins TRBV15 and TRBJ2-5, with 12 positions matching TRBD2. J was trimmed by 3 bases and V by 0 bases; bases with no gene match: 5. The CDR3 loop spans 17 amino acids. The germline V gene has CDR1 LNHNV and CDR2 YYDKDF (reference sequence). CDR3 coding DNA: TGTGCCACCAGCAGAGAAAGGCTAGCGGGGGGGAAAGAGACCCAGTACTTC. As protein: CATSRERLAGGKETQYF. Variable domain in full (rest from reference TRBV15 and TRBJ2-5): DAMVIQNPRYQVTQFGKPVTLSCSQTLNHNVMYWYQQKSSQAPKLLFHYYDKDFNNEADTPDNFQSRRPNTSFCFLDIRSPGLGDTAMYLCATSRERLAGGKETQYFGPGTRLLVL.

This sequence joins TRBV24-1 and TRBJ2-2; weak D call: TRBD2 (5 bases). Trimming shortened V by 4 bases and J by 6 bases, and 17 bases separated the two germline ends. The CDR3 is 16 amino acids. Germline-derived CDR1 and CDR2 are KGHDR and SFDVKD. Here the CDR3 reads CATSDKNGLRPGELFF. As DNA, the CDR3 is TGTGCCACCAGTGACAAAAACGGACTGAGGCCCGGGGAGCTGTTTTTT.

The CDR3 is CASSQVLTNIDEQYF. The CDR3 DNA reads as TGTGCCAGCAGCCAAGTTTTGACAAATATCGACGAGCAGTACTTC. The chain is built from TRBV3-1 (or the pseudogene TRBV3-2) and TRBJ2-7, with D unresolved. This CDR3 contains 15 residues. Germline assignment: CDR1 LGHDT and CDR2 YNNKEL (reference sequence). Trimming took 1 base from V and 5 from J, leaving 15 bases between them.

The V and J genes are TRBV6-5 and TRBJ1-6; TRBD1 matches at 7 bases. Trimming at V came to 5 bases and at J to 8 bases, leaving 3 bases not matched to a gene. The CDR3 extends over 13 amino acids. Per germline, CDR1 MNHEY and CDR2 SVGAGI. The DNA for the CDR3 is TGTGCCAGCAGTCGCAGGGGGGATTCACCCCTCCACTTT. Translation gives CASSRRGDSPLHF.

The chain combines TRBV3-1 (or the pseudogene TRBV3-2) with TRBJ2-1, with TRBD2 identical over 7 bases. CDR1 is LGHDT, CDR2 YNNKEL, per germline (reference sequence). This CDR3 is built from 18 residues. The ends lost 5 bases at V and 6 bases at J; junction bases unmatched: 19. Here the CDR3 reads CASSSLRGDAEWSNEQFF. CDR3 coding DNA: TGTGCCAGCAGCTCCCTTCGGGGGGACGCAGAATGGAGCAATGAGCAGTTCTTC.

This sequence joins TRBV5-1 and TRBJ2-5; possibly TRBD1 for D (5 bases). This CDR3 region has 15 residues. The ends were cut back, 0 bases at V and 2 bases at J, with 11 bases in the middle. The germline V gene has CDR1 SGHRS and CDR2 YFSETQ. The CDR3 spells CASSLEVGLQETQYF. Written as DNA, the CDR3 is TGCGCCAGCAGCTTGGAGGTGGGGCTACAAGAGACCCAGTACTTC.

The J gene is TRBJ2-1, the V gene TRBV7-3, with D unresolved. The CDR3 runs 13 residues. V gave up 1 base and J gave up 8 bases, with 9 bases separating them. CDR1 SGHTA and CDR2 FQGTGA come from the germline V gene. The DNA of the CDR3 is TGTGCCAGCAGCTTAAACTCCCTGGATGAGCAGTTCTTC. Translated: CASSLNSLDEQFF.